These 26 T cell receptor beta chains share one sample of origin, sequenced in a study of regulatory T cells in long-lasting Graves disease. Time point given: persistent/refractory GD, antithyroid drugs over 5 years with positive TRAb. Extracted PBMC RNA gave rise to the TCR library. Both iRepertoire HTBI primers and Arm-PCR of CDR3 regions were used to build the TCR beta libraries. TCRdb analysed the multiplex PCR reads with MiXCR anew, one entry per CDR3 protein. There are 400,000 to 500,000 distinct CDR3 sequences in the sample; around a fifth occur only once, and roughly 7% lies in the top ten. Sequenced here: peripheral blood mononuclear cells (PBMCs), sampled when the disease was refractory, from a patient treated with antithyroid drugs. The receptors shown here come from a female donor with Graves disease.

This clonotype came up a few times. The chain combines TRBV10-3 with TRBJ1-1; possible D gene TRBD1, 5 bases. Trimming shortened V by 11 bases and J by 4 bases, and 17 bases separated the two germline ends. CDR3 length equals 13 residues. Germline V gives CDR1 ENHRY, CDR2 SYGVKD. The CDR3 bases are TGTGCCTTACGTGAAGGGGAAAGCACTGAAGCTTTCTTT. Protein: CALREGESTEAFF.

This clonotype was seen ten or more times. The chain carries TRBV2 and TRBJ1-5, with 9 bases identical to TRBD1. Germline lookup yields CDR1 SNHLY and CDR2 FYNNEI. CDR3 length equals 14 residues. Losses at the gene ends were 4 bases for V and 7 bases for J; bases not matched to a gene: 5. This CDR3 is CASSGQGGGQPQHF. The DNA of the CDR3 is TGTGCCAGCAGTGGACAGGGGGGTGGGCAGCCCCAGCATTTT.

This clonotype was seen repeatedly, ten times or more. The gene calls are TRBV29-1 and TRBJ1-2; no reliable D call. In germline, CDR1 is SQVTM, CDR2 ANQGSEA. Trimming left V 4 bases short and J 6 bases short, with 15 bases between. This CDR3 region has 13 residues. CDR3 residues: CSVGQILRDGYTF. CDR3 DNA: TGCAGCGTTGGGCAAATATTGAGGGATGGCTACACCTTC.

This clonotype was seen many times. The genes are TRBV12-3 or TRBV12-4 and TRBJ1-5; D uncertain. The length of the CDR3 is 16 residues. The V and J ends lost 3 bases and 1 base respectively, with 13 bases between them. The CDR3 sequence is CASSFGFGVSNQPQHF. CDR3 nucleotide sequence: TGTGCCAGCAGTTTTGGGTTCGGGGTCAGCAATCAGCCCCAGCATTTT.

The CDR3 DNA follows: TGTGCCAGCAGCTTAAGGAGTTACACTGAAGCTTTCTTT. Residues: CASSLRSYTEAFF. The chain links TRBV7-2 to TRBJ1-1, with D unclear. V lost 2 bases to trimming and J lost 3 bases, with 7 bases between them. The CDR3 extends over 13 amino acids. The germline V gene has CDR1 SGHTA and CDR2 FQGNSA.

This clonotype was detected a few times. Here the CDR3 reads CSDTEAFF. CDR3 in DNA: TGCAGCGACACTGAAGCTTTCTTT. The V and J genes are TRBV29-1 and TRBJ1-1; D ambiguous. This CDR3 contains 8 residues. The ends were cut back, 7 bases at V and 3 bases at J, with 0 bases in the middle. Germline CDR1 is SQVTM and CDR2 is ANQGSEA.

The CDR3 protein is CASSPKTGLNTEAFF. The CDR3 DNA reads as TGTGCCAGCAGCCCAAAGACAGGGTTGAACACTGAAGCTTTCTTT. The rearrangement joins TRBV9 to TRBJ1-1, with 7 bases identical to TRBD1. V dropped 4 bases and J dropped 0; count of bases not matched to a gene: 6. Germline V lookup: CDR1 SGDLS, CDR2 YYNGEE. The CDR3 covers 15 residues.

This clonotype was seen at least ten times. The V gene is TRBV28, the J gene TRBJ2-7; 8 nucleotides line up with TRBD1. Trimming at V came to 5 bases and at J to 6 bases, leaving 9 bases not matched to a gene. There are 14 residues in the CDR3. CDR1 and CDR2 (germline): MDHEN, SYDVKM. The CDR3 sequence: CASSRPGQVTEQYF. CDR3 DNA: TGTGCCAGCAGTCGTCCGGGACAGGTAACCGAGCAGTACTTC.

This clonotype appeared many times. The chain employs TRBV15 and TRBJ2-4; the D gene is possibly TRBD1 (5 bases). CDR1 LNHNV and CDR2 YYDKDF come from the germline V gene (reference sequence). The CDR3 consists of 18 residues. V was cut by 0 bases and J by 6 bases, with 21 bases left in between. CDR3 in amino acids: CATSREMVGHPSGNIQYF. CDR3 in DNA: TGTGCCACCAGCAGAGAAATGGTTGGACATCCCTCGGGAAACATTCAGTACTTC.

The chain recombines TRBV7-9 with TRBJ2-7; 7 bases line up with TRBD1. The CDR3 is made up of 12 amino acids. The germline V gene encodes CDR1 SEHNR and CDR2 FQNEAQ (reference sequence). Trimming cost V 5 bases and J 8 bases; bases outside gene matches: 6. CDR3 protein: CASSPSQGKQYF. In DNA form, the CDR3 reads TGTGCCAGCAGCCCCTCACAGGGGAAGCAGTACTTC.

This clonotype was observed once. The chain couples TRBV4-2 to TRBJ1-5; D gene ambiguous. Between the trimmed V and J ends, which lost 1 base and 3 bases, there was a span of 10 bases. The CDR3 loop spans 15 amino acids. The germline V gene has CDR1 LGHNA and CDR2 YNFKEQ. As DNA, the CDR3 is TGTGCCAGCAGCCAAGTTCAGGACCCCAATCAGCCCCAGCATTTT. Its protein is CASSQVQDPNQPQHF.

The chain joins TRBV7-2 to TRBJ2-4; D remains ambiguous. Trimming took 0 bases from V and 0 from J, leaving 9 bases between them. CDR1 is SGHTA and CDR2 is FQGNSA in the germline V gene. This CDR3 comprises 16 residues. The CDR3 reads CASSLAVNLAKNIQYF. The CDR3 coding sequence is TGTGCCAGCAGCTTAGCCGTTAACCTAGCCAAAAACATTCAGTACTTC.

To note about this clonotype: Since a much larger clone is just one base distant, this may be a read error. In this CDR3 the conserved last residue, phenylalanine or tryptophan, is missing, so a read error is likely. The chain is built from TRBV5-1 and TRBJ2-7, with 12 bases fitting TRBD2. The CDR3 extends over 14 amino acids. Germline V lookup: CDR1 SGHRS, CDR2 YFSETQ. After removal of 5 bases from V and 2 bases from J, the junction contained 2 bases not matched to a gene. The CDR3, as DNA: TGCGCCAGCAGGCGGACTAGCGGGGCCTACGAGCAGTACTAC. Translation: CASRRTSGAYEQYY.

CDR3: CASSSRTSGTNNEQFF. DNA of the CDR3: TGTGCCAGCAGCTCGCGGACTAGCGGGACTAACAATGAGCAGTTCTTC. This chain links TRBV7-9 with TRBJ2-1, with 12 bases fitting TRBD2. Per germline, CDR1 SEHNR and CDR2 FQNEAQ (reference sequence). CDR3 length: 16 residues. With V trimmed by 4 bases and J by 5 bases, 6 bases remained unmatched.

The chain is built from TRBV7-9 and TRBJ1-5, with 10 bases identical to TRBD1. This CDR3 is 14 amino acids long. Germline loops: CDR1 SEHNR, CDR2 FQNEAQ (reference sequence). J lost 6 bases, V lost 5 bases, and 4 bases had no gene match. CDR3 nucleotides: TGTGCCAGCAGCGAAGGGACAGGGGTTCAGCCCCAGCATTTT. This translates into CASSEGTGVQPQHF. Drawing the rest from reference TRBV7-9 and TRBJ1-5, the complete variable domain is DTGVSQNPRHKITKRGQNVTFRCDPISEHNRLYWYRQTLGQGPEFLTYFQNEAQLEKSRLLSDRFSAERPKGSFSTLEIQRTEQGDSAMYLCASSEGTGVQPQHFGDGTRLSIL.

DNA of the CDR3: TGTGCCAGCAGTTTCCGTGGGGCTAGCGGCACAGATACGCAGTATTTT. Translated: CASSFRGASGTDTQYF. The J gene is TRBJ2-3, the V gene TRBV12-3 or TRBV12-4; D may be TRBD2 (6 bases). Trimming took off 3 bases at V and 1 base at J, with 14 bases between the two ends. CDR3 length: 16 residues.

This clonotype came up many times. The J gene is TRBJ1-1, the V gene TRBV19, with D possibly matching TRBD1 (5 bases). The CDR3 contains 12 residues. The V end lost 2 bases, the J end lost 5 bases, and 6 bases lay between the germline ends. CDR1 and CDR2 from the germline V gene are LNHDA and SQIVND (reference sequence). In DNA form, the CDR3 reads TGTGCCAGTAGTATACAGGGAACTGAAGCTTTCTTT. Protein product: CASSIQGTEAFF.

In this sample, this clonotype turned up a few times. The chain joins TRBV28 to TRBJ1-2; TRBD1 matches at 7 bases. Looked up from germline, CDR1 is MDHEN and CDR2 is SYDVKM. The CDR3 totals 14 residues. Losses at the gene ends were 5 bases for V and 8 bases for J; bases not matched to a gene: 11. CDR3 bases: TGTGCCAGCAGTATTTGGACAGGCTCGGGCGGCTACACCTTC. Translation gives CASSIWTGSGGYTF.

The V call is TRBV19, the J call TRBJ1-4, with no clear D. The ends were cut back, 5 bases at V and 5 bases at J, with 9 bases in the middle. The CDR3 is 13 residues long. Germline CDR1 reads LNHDA; CDR2 reads SQIVND (reference sequence). The chain's CDR3 is CASSGLGNEKLFF. DNA of the CDR3: TGTGCCAGTAGTGGGCTGGGAAATGAAAAACTGTTTTTT.

The chain is built from TRBV7-3 and TRBJ2-5, with 12 bases identical to TRBD2. This CDR3 is 13 amino acids long. Germline trimming cut 5 bases from V and 10 bases from J; bases unmatched to any gene: 5. The germline V gene encodes CDR1 SGHTA and CDR2 FQGTGA. CDR3 amino acids: CASSPGLAGIQYF. The CDR3 DNA reads as TGTGCCAGCAGCCCCGGACTAGCGGGGATCCAGTACTTC.

The chain uses TRBV30 and TRBJ1-6; weak D call: TRBD1 (6 bases). Trimming pared 0 bases from V and 7 bases from J, leaving 13 bases between. Germline values: CDR1 GTSNPN, CDR2 SVGIG (reference sequence). CDR3 length equals 15 residues. DNA of the CDR3: TGTGCCTGGAGTGTCGTGGGGGCGGGAAATTCACCCCTCCACTTT. Encoded protein: CAWSVVGAGNSPLHF.

The chain uses TRBV27 and TRBJ2-2; possible D gene TRBD1, 6 bases. The germline gives CDR1 MNHEY, CDR2 SMNVEV (reference sequence). The ends were cut back, 5 bases at V and 2 bases at J, with 18 bases in the middle. This CDR3 has 17 residues. Written as DNA, the CDR3 is TGTGCCAGCAGTCTGGAATCAGGGGCCCCTAACACCGGGGAGCTGTTTTTT. The encoded protein is CASSLESGAPNTGELFF.

This clonotype was found a few times. The J gene is TRBJ2-6, the V gene TRBV5-1; 9 bases match TRBD1. Germline CDR1 SGHRS, CDR2 YFSETQ. The CDR3 totals 17 residues. Unmatched junction bases numbered 9, after V lost 4 bases and J lost 4 bases. CDR3 sequence: CASSPGQGSRGANVLTF. In DNA form, the CDR3 reads TGCGCCAGCAGCCCGGGACAGGGATCGAGGGGGGCCAACGTCCTGACTTTC. The full variable domain, in which reference TRBV5-1 and TRBJ2-6 provide the parts outside the CDR3, is KAGVTQTPRYLIKTRGQQVTLSCSPISGHRSVSWYQQTPGQGLQFLFEYFSETQRNKGNFPGRFSGRQFSNSRSEMNVSTLELGDSALYLCASSPGQGSRGANVLTFGAGSRLTVL.

The J gene is TRBJ1-2, the V gene TRBV4-3; 8 bases fit TRBD1. CDR1 LGHNA and CDR2 YSLEER come from the germline V gene. V lost 2 bases to trimming and J lost 8 bases; unmatched junction nucleotides: 10. The CDR3 loop spans 15 amino acids. For the CDR3, the DNA is TGCGCCAGCAGCCAAAATTACGGACAGGGTGGCGGCTACACCTTC. Its protein is CASSQNYGQGGGYTF.

This clonotype appeared a few times. A read error may be the cause here, since a much bigger clone is one base away. The rearrangement joins TRBV12-3 or TRBV12-4 to TRBJ1-3, with D unresolved. Trimming stripped 6 bases from V and 4 bases from J, with 13 bases between. The CDR3 length is 14 residues. The chain's CDR3 is CASSLGTAGNTIYF. The DNA for the CDR3 is TGTGCCAGCAGCCTTGGCACGGCCGGAAACACCATATATTTT.

The chain employs TRBV7-3 and TRBJ2-2; tentatively, D is TRBD2 (6 bases). The CDR3 extends over 16 amino acids. Germline V gives CDR1 SGHTA, CDR2 FQGTGA. V was cut by 4 bases and J by 7 bases, with 19 bases left in between. The CDR3 region is CASSSTLGGRGGELFF. CDR3 sequence (DNA): TGTGCCAGCAGCTCCACCCTCGGGGGAAGGGGCGGGGAGCTGTTTTTT.